Each of the 27 T cell receptor beta chains below was sequenced from the same sample in a study of blood T cell repertoires in COVID-19. Profiled with immunoSEQ multiplex PCR; TCRdb holds only in-frame clones, not every one. The sample includes about 170,000 clones, around four fifths of them seen just once. The specimen was PBMCs or T cells enriched from blood (not recorded which). Receptors originate from a woman between 45 and 60 years old who had recovered from COVID-19.

The chain carries TRBV12-3 or TRBV12-4 and TRBJ1-2; D is possibly TRBD1 (6 bases). Trimming shortened V by 6 bases and J by 4 bases, and 12 bases separated the two germline ends. There are 13 residues in the CDR3. Here the CDR3 reads CASSPGHTYGYTF. CDR3 bases: TGTGCCAGCAGCCCGGGACACACCTATGGCTACACCTTC.

The chain has TRBV2 and TRBJ1-5; unclear D gene. This CDR3 is 15 amino acids long. Per the germline V gene, CDR1 is SNHLY and CDR2 is FYNNEI. The ends were cut back, 2 bases at V and 5 bases at J, with 13 bases in the middle. CDR3 sequence: CASSEYVGRYQPQHF. CDR3 sequence (DNA): TGTGCCAGCAGTGAATATGTGGGGAGGTATCAGCCCCAGCATTTT.

The rearrangement uses TRBV5-4 and TRBJ2-3; D is unclear. The CDR3 totals 13 residues. Trimming took off 4 bases at V and 0 bases at J, with 6 bases between the two ends. Germline assignment: CDR1 SGHNT and CDR2 YYREEE (reference sequence). The CDR3 sequence is CASSISSTDTQYF. The DNA for the CDR3 is TGTGCCAGCAGCATTTCTAGCACAGATACGCAGTATTTT.

This rearrangement joins TRBV5-1 to TRBJ2-2; 11 bases match TRBD2. The CDR3 contains 16 residues. Germline loops: CDR1 SGHRS, CDR2 YFSETQ. The V segment lost 4 bases and the J segment 4 bases; nucleotides outside the gene matches: 6. CDR3 DNA: TGCGCCAGCAGCAAGACTAGCGGGGCGGTCACCGGGGAGCTGTTTTTT. Translating it yields CASSKTSGAVTGELFF. Based on the CDR3 plus reference TRBV5-1 and TRBJ2-2, the full variable domain is KAGVTQTPRYLIKTRGQQVTLSCSPISGHRSVSWYQQTPGQGLQFLFEYFSETQRNKGNFPGRFSGRQFSNSRSEMNVSTLELGDSALYLCASSKTSGAVTGELFFGEGSRLTVL.

This clone occurred a few times. The V call is TRBV13, the J call TRBJ1-5; D is perhaps TRBD1 (5 bases). Germline CDR1 is PRHDT and CDR2 is FYEKMQ (reference sequence). The CDR3 extends over 13 amino acids. The germline V and J ends were trimmed by 5 bases and 3 bases, with 8 bases remaining between them. CDR3 loop: CASSPGVNQPQHF. The CDR3 bases are TGTGCCAGCAGCCCGGGGGTCAATCAGCCCCAGCATTTT.

The genes are TRBV5-6 and TRBJ1-2; 9 bases are shared with TRBD1. This CDR3 region has 15 residues. V was pared by 6 bases and J by 2 bases, with 8 bases of the junction left unmatched. CDR1 and CDR2 from the germline V gene are SGHDT and YYEEEE. For the CDR3, the DNA is TGTGCCAGCACCCGGACAGGGGTCTCCAACTATGGCTACACCTTC. Translating it yields CASTRTGVSNYGYTF.

The chain is built from TRBV2 and TRBJ1-5; D gene uncertain. Trimming pared 1 base from V and 7 bases from J, leaving 5 bases between. The CDR3 spans 12 residues. CDR1 and CDR2 (germline): SNHLY, FYNNEI. CDR3: CASSEDMQPQHF. The CDR3 DNA reads as TGTGCCAGCAGTGAAGATATGCAGCCCCAGCATTTT.

This clone was detected once. The chain couples TRBV7-9 to TRBJ2-3; TRBD2 matches 13 bases. The CDR3 is 14 amino acids. Germline CDR1 is SEHNR and CDR2 is FQNEAQ (reference sequence). After removal of 5 bases from V and 10 bases from J, the junction contained 6 bases not matched to a gene. CDR3 in DNA: TGTGCCAGCAGCGCTGGACTAGCGGGAGCGGCGCAGTATTTT. Translation: CASSAGLAGAAQYF.

This clone was observed many times. This sequence joins TRBV7-9 and TRBJ1-1; the D is unclear. The CDR3 covers 14 residues. The germline V gene encodes CDR1 SEHNR and CDR2 FQNEAQ (reference sequence). V was shortened by 4 bases and J by 0 bases, with 9 bases between the two germline ends. The CDR3 reads CASSSDLMNTEAFF. In nucleotides, the CDR3 is TGTGCCAGCAGCTCAGATCTTATGAACACTGAAGCTTTCTTT.

The chain links TRBV5-1 to TRBJ1-6; the D gene is possibly TRBD1 (6 bases). This CDR3 contains 14 residues. With 1 base removed from V and 13 bases from J, the gap between germline ends came to 15 bases. Germline V gene lookup returns CDR1 SGHRS and CDR2 YFSETQ. CDR3 in DNA: TGCGCCAGCAGCTTGCCCAGAACAGGGTGGCCCCTCCACTTT. Translation gives CASSLPRTGWPLHF.

The chain is built from TRBV23-1 and TRBJ2-4; D is unresolved. TRBV23-1 is given ORF status, its function remaining uncertain. V was pared by 4 bases and J by 0 bases, with 10 bases between. The CDR3 contains 15 residues. CDR3 bases: TGCGCCAGCAGTCGGTTGTGGAGAGCCAAAAACATTCAGTACTTC. Translating it yields CASSRLWRAKNIQYF.

This chain uses TRBV7-2 with TRBJ2-7; 7 bases are shared with TRBD2. The CDR3 runs 14 residues. Germline CDR1 is SGHTA and CDR2 is FQGNSA. V gave up 7 bases and J gave up 0 bases; unmatched junction bases: 6. The CDR3 region has the DNA TGTGCCAGCACATGGACTAGGAGCTCCTACGAGCAGTACGTC. The encoded protein is CASTWTRSSYEQYV.

This clone has only one observation. This chain links TRBV6-2 or TRBV6-3 with TRBJ2-7; D may be TRBD2 (6 bases). V lost 4 bases and J 6 bases, leaving 16 bases between the germline ends. The CDR3 runs to 14 residues. CDR1 is MNHEY and CDR2 is SVGEGT in the germline V gene. CDR3 amino acids: CASSSASAASEQYV. DNA for the CDR3: TGTGCCAGCAGTTCGGCTAGCGCGGCCTCCGAGCAGTACGTC.

The V and J genes are TRBV2 and TRBJ1-2, with a tentative D call TRBD1 (5 bases). The germline gives CDR1 SNHLY, CDR2 FYNNEI. V was cut by 2 bases and J by 2 bases, with 15 bases left in between. CDR3 size: 16 residues. CDR3 DNA: TGTGCCAGCAGTGAAACCAGAGTTAACAGGAACTATGGCTACACCTTC. Its translation: CASSETRVNRNYGYTF.

The gene calls are TRBV27 and TRBJ2-7; no clear D. The CDR3 covers 15 residues. Germline loops: CDR1 MNHEY, CDR2 SMNVEV (reference sequence). V gave up 4 bases and J gave up 1 base, with 14 bases separating them. CDR3 region: CASSSPRKKSYEQYV. In DNA, the CDR3 is TGTGCCAGCAGTTCTCCCAGGAAGAAGTCCTACGAGCAGTACGTC.

This clone is a singleton in its sample. The V and J genes are TRBV3-1 (or the pseudogene TRBV3-2) and TRBJ1-3, with D perhaps TRBD1 (5 bases). Trimming stripped 7 bases from V and 4 bases from J, with 17 bases between. In germline, CDR1 is LGHDT, CDR2 YNNKEL (reference sequence). The CDR3 is made up of 15 amino acids. The CDR3 loop reads CASTLGGNFGNTIYF. CDR3 in DNA: TGTGCCAGCACCCTCGGGGGGAACTTCGGAAACACCATATATTTT.

The chain is built from TRBV2 and TRBJ2-5, with TRBD1 identical over 10 bases. The CDR3 contains 15 residues. Germline V gene sequence: CDR1 SNHLY, CDR2 FYNNEI. Germline trimming cut 2 bases from V and 3 bases from J; bases unmatched to any gene: 3. CDR3 amino acids: CASSETGTGEETQYF. For the CDR3, the DNA is TGTGCCAGCAGTGAAACCGGGACAGGGGAAGAGACCCAGTACTTC.

This rearrangement joins TRBV4-3 to TRBJ2-2; 12 bases align to TRBD2. The CDR3 contains 16 residues. The V gene end was trimmed by 4 bases and the J gene end by 1 base; junction bases not matched to a gene: 1. Germline V CDR1 and CDR2: LGHNA, YSLEER. The CDR3 reads CASSRLAGENTGELFF. The CDR3 DNA reads as TGCGCCAGCAGCCGACTAGCGGGAGAGAACACCGGGGAGCTGTTTTTT.

The chain is built from TRBV7-9 and TRBJ2-1; the match to TRBD2 covers 7 bases. With V trimmed by 3 bases and J by 3 bases, 2 bases remained unmatched. Germline loops: CDR1 SEHNR, CDR2 FQNEAQ (reference sequence). This CDR3 spans 14 amino acids. The DNA for the CDR3 is TGTGCCAGCAGCTTCACGGGGGGCTACAATGAGCAGTTCTTC. Amino acids: CASSFTGGYNEQFF. Variable domain in full (rest from reference TRBV7-9 and TRBJ2-1): DTGVSQNPRHKITKRGQNVTFRCDPISEHNRLYWYRQTLGQGPEFLTYFQNEAQLEKSRLLSDRFSAERPKGSFSTLEIQRTEQGDSAMYLCASSFTGGYNEQFFGPGTRLTVL.

This chain connects TRBV13 to TRBJ1-4; 8 nucleotides align to TRBD1. Losses at the gene ends were 0 bases for V and 7 bases for J; bases not matched to a gene: 4. CDR3 length: 15 amino acids. Germline V gene sequence: CDR1 PRHDT, CDR2 FYEKMQ (reference sequence). For the CDR3, the DNA is TGTGCCAGCAGCTTAGGGTCAGGGGGCTTTGAAAAACTGTTTTTT. Its translation is CASSLGSGGFEKLFF.

The chain combines TRBV24-1 with TRBJ2-2, with TRBD2 matching over 8 bases. CDR3 length: 18 amino acids. Trimming took 1 base from V and 2 from J; bases not matched to a gene: 8. Germline V gene data show CDR1 as KGHDR and CDR2 as SFDVKD. CDR3 protein: CATSDFPGSGGNTGELFF. The CDR3 nucleotides read TGTGCCACCAGTGATTTCCCCGGAAGCGGGGGCAACACCGGGGAGCTGTTTTTT.

This clone appeared once. V usage is TRBV28 and J usage is TRBJ1-5; D may be TRBD1 (6 bases). CDR3 length equals 15 residues. CDR1 is MDHEN, CDR2 SYDVKM, per germline. V shed 7 bases and J shed 2 bases, with 15 bases lying between them. CDR3 amino acids: CASTGLGAGNQPQHF. DNA for the CDR3: TGTGCCAGCACCGGATTGGGGGCGGGCAATCAGCCCCAGCATTTT.

Only a few counts were recorded for this clone. This rearrangement joins TRBV7-9 to TRBJ1-3; 10 bases align to TRBD1. Germline CDR1 SEHNR, CDR2 FQNEAQ (reference sequence). V dropped 5 bases and J dropped 9; count of bases not matched to a gene: 4. The CDR3 is made up of 13 amino acids. The CDR3, as DNA: TGTGCCAGCAGCCCGGGACAGGGGCTCACCATATATTTT. Protein sequence: CASSPGQGLTIYF.

The chain has TRBV7-8 and TRBJ2-7, with TRBD1 as a possible D gene (6 bases). Per germline, CDR1 SGHVS and CDR2 FQNEAQ. The CDR3 has 15 residues. Trimming pared 0 bases from V and 7 bases from J, leaving 16 bases between. The CDR3 loop is CASSLAGRSQGEQYV. DNA of the CDR3: TGTGCCAGCAGCTTAGCGGGGCGCTCCCAGGGGGAGCAGTACGTC.

This clone was found a few times. This sample includes further DNA sequences coding for the same CDR3. The chain recombines TRBV27 with TRBJ1-2, with a weak D call TRBD1 (5 bases). From germline, CDR1 is MNHEY and CDR2 SMNVEV (reference sequence). CDR3 length equals 14 residues. The V gene lost 4 bases and the J gene lost 0 bases, with 9 bases spanning the gap. In DNA form, the CDR3 reads TGTGCCAGCAGTTGGGCAGGGACTAACTATGGCTACACCTTC. It translates to CASSWAGTNYGYTF.

This clone occurred many times. The chain joins TRBV9 to TRBJ2-3; 8 bases match TRBD2. The CDR3 runs 15 residues. Germline V lookup: CDR1 SGDLS, CDR2 YYNGEE. V lost 1 base to trimming and J lost 1 base; unmatched junction nucleotides: 2. Here the CDR3 reads CASSVTAGGTDTQYF. Written as DNA, the CDR3 is TGTGCCAGCAGCGTAACAGCGGGAGGCACAGATACGCAGTATTTT.

The chain recombines TRBV2 with TRBJ2-1; TRBD1 matches at 7 bases. The CDR3 covers 13 residues. With V trimmed by 8 bases and J by 2 bases, 3 bases remained unmatched. Germline V lookup: CDR1 SNHLY, CDR2 FYNNEI. The DNA of the CDR3 is TGTGCCAGCGGAGACAGGGCCTACAATGAGCAGTTCTTC. Residues: CASGDRAYNEQFF. Supplemented by reference TRBV2 and TRBJ2-1, the full variable domain reads EPEVTQTPSHQVTQMGQEVILRCVPISNHLYFYWYRQILGQKVEFLVSFYNNEISEKSEIFDDQFSVERPDGSNFTLKIRSTKLEDSAMYFCASGDRAYNEQFFGPGTRLTVL.